This TCR beta chain was sequenced for a study of blood T cell repertoires in COVID-19. Looking at the study overall: COVID-19 samples from acute and convalescent phases originated in the United States, Italy and Spain. In each case, the material was cDNA or gDNA derived from T cells, B-cell-depleted T cells, or PBMCs.

CDR1 and CDR2 from the germline V gene are LGHDT and YNNKEL (reference sequence). The CDR3 runs to 16 residues. Germline trimming cut 1 base from V and 5 bases from J; bases unmatched to any gene: 8. Sequencing was performed with immunoSEQ multiplex PCR; in TCRdb, only in-frame clones are kept and a portion is missing. The repertoire includes approximately 250,000 clones, approximately 90% of them detected once, and roughly 1.2% sits in the top ten. Participants were aged about 18 to 100 years from 20 to 30 US areas. The sequence came from a woman aged 40 to 50 with acute COVID-19. The sequenced sample was PBMCs or T cells enriched from blood (not recorded which). This rearrangement joins TRBV3-1 (or the pseudogene TRBV3-2) to TRBJ2-1; 7 bases are a match to TRBD2. The CDR3: CASSQVAASGNNEQFF. The CDR3 DNA sequence: TGTGCCAGCAGCCAAGTTGCGGCTAGCGGAAACAATGAGCAGTTCTTC.